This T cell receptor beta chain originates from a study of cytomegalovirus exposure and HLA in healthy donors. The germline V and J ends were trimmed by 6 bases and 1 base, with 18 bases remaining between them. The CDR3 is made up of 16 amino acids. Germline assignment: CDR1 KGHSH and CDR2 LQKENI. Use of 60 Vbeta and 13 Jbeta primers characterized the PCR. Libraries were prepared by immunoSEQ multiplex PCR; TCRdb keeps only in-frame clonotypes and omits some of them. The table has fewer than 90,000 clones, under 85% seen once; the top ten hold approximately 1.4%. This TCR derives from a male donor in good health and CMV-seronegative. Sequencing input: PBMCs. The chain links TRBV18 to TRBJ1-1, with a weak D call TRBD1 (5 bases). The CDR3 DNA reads TGTGCCAGCTCTTCGGACACCAGCGGGAGGAACACTGAAGCTTTCTTT. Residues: CASSSDTSGRNTEAFF.